This T cell receptor (beta chain) was found in a study of beta chain features in type 1 diabetes. Overall study findings and caveats: Type 1 diabetes patients showed a moderate but significant shortening of TCRB CDR3s in all four CD4+ subsets.

This clone has just a few counts. Its specificity is unknown. The CDR3 totals 13 residues. CDR1 is MNHNY, CDR2 SVGAGI, per germline (reference sequence). V was trimmed by 4 bases and J by 7 bases, leaving 8 bases between them. All of the isolated RNA was reverse transcribed, so expressed TCRB transcripts were sequenced. Profiled with immunoSEQ multiplex PCR; TCRdb holds only in-frame clones, not every one. The repertoire has 140,000 to 150,000 clones, approximately 13% of them found once; the top ten carry under 1.5%. The sequence was obtained from a man aged 18-30 years with type 1 diabetes. Sequenced input: central memory CD4+ T cells from blood. The rearrangement joins TRBV6-6 to TRBJ1-6; D is possibly TRBD1 (5 bases). The CDR3 here is CASSSGDNSPLHF. The CDR3 DNA reads as TGTGCCAGCAGTTCCGGGGACAATTCACCCCTCCACTTT.